A selection of T cell receptor beta chains follows, all from one sample in a study of identical twins. Via MiXCR, TCRdb re-called the 5' RACE reads, giving one row per CDR3 protein. The sample contains about 530,000 distinct CDR3 sequences, 20% to 25% of which appear only once. The same data also contributed to another study, on yellow fever vaccine responses in identical twins.

The sequencing input was CD4+ T cells sorted from blood. Receptors originate from a woman under 30 in good health. CDR3s include the opening cysteine and the closing phenylalanine or tryptophan. The D gene is left open where the match is weak. Rows may omit the clone size; those that give it use once, few, many or a size class.

TRBJ1-1,TRBV12-3/TRBV12-4,-,-,15,CASSNRAAVNTEAFF,TGTGCCAGCAGTAATAGGGCCGCTGTGAACACTGAAGCTTTCTTT
TRBJ1-4,TRBV12-3/TRBV12-4,-,-,12,CASRSGNEKLFF,TGTGCCAGCAGATCGGGAAATGAAAAACTGTTTTTT
TRBJ2-3,TRBV28,few,-,14,CASRGEWGTDTQYF,TGTGCCAGCAGAGGGGAATGGGGCACAGATACGCAGTATTTT
TRBJ2-1,TRBV7-9,-,TRBD1,16,CASSTTGDSYYNEQFF,TGTGCCAGCAGCACGACAGGGGACTCTTACTACAATGAGCAGTTCTTC
TRBJ2-3,TRBV12-3/TRBV12-4,-,TRBD2,15,CASTEGLAGSDTQYF,TGTGCCAGCACCGAAGGACTAGCGGGGTCAGATACGCAGTATTTT
TRBJ2-2,TRBV10-3,-,-,13,CAIRPLGTGELFF,TGTGCCATCAGGCCCCTTGGCACCGGGGAGCTGTTTTTT
TRBJ2-6,TRBV29-1,-,-,13,CSARTAGANVLTF,TGCAGCGCCAGAACCGCTGGGGCCAACGTCCTGACTTTC
TRBJ2-2,TRBV5-1,few,-,14,CASSFAINTGELFF,TGCGCCAGCAGCTTCGCCATTAACACCGGGGAGCTGTTTTTT
TRBJ2-1,TRBV5-6,-,-,17,CASSFIWAGPTYNEQFF,TGTGCCAGCAGCTTTATCTGGGCGGGACCTACCTACAATGAGCAGTTCTTC
TRBJ2-3,TRBV10-3,few,TRBD2,16,CAISDTSGGPQDTQYF,TGTGCCATCAGTGACACTAGCGGGGGACCACAAGATACGCAGTATTTT
TRBJ2-7,TRBV28,-,-,14,CASSLNEGNYEQYF,TGTGCCAGCAGTTTAAACGAAGGGAACTACGAGCAGTACTTC
TRBJ1-1,TRBV29-1,few,-,12,CSVAEQGPQAFF,TGCAGCGTGGCCGAACAGGGTCCCCAAGCTTTCTTT
TRBJ2-5,TRBV2,-,-,14,CASAESLLGETQYF,TGTGCCAGCGCAGAATCGCTCCTGGGGGAGACCCAGTACTTC
TRBJ2-2,TRBV5-8,-,TRBD1,17,CASSTRQGGLRTGELFF,TGTGCCAGCAGCACACGACAGGGGGGTTTGCGAACCGGGGAGCTGTTTTTT
TRBJ2-7,TRBV2,few,-,14,CASSVSGGPYEQYF,TGTGCCAGCAGTGTGAGCGGCGGACCCTACGAGCAGTACTTC
TRBJ1-5,TRBV18,-,-,17,CASSPTVAGGTNQPQHF,TGTGCCAGCTCACCGACGGTGGCAGGAGGGACCAATCAGCCCCAGCATTTT
TRBJ1-1,TRBV7-9,few,-,16,CASSSSRDSRVMGAFF,TGTGCCAGCAGCTCTAGCCGGGACTCCAGGGTGATGGGGGCTTTCTTT
TRBJ2-1,TRBV29-1,few,-,11,CSGGAAGEQFF,TGCAGCGGAGGGGCGGCTGGGGAGCAGTTCTTC
TRBJ2-1,TRBV9,-,-,16,CASSNRRTTSYNEQFF,TGTGCCAGCAGCAATAGACGGACCACCTCCTACAATGAGCAGTTCTTC
TRBJ2-4,TRBV12-3/TRBV12-4,-,-,15,CASSLGSLAKNIQYF,TGTGCCAGCAGTTTAGGGTCCTTAGCCAAAAACATTCAGTACTTC
TRBJ2-7,TRBV27,-,-,16,CASSSPLGGGSYEQYF,TGTGCCAGCAGTTCCCCCCTGGGGGGCGGCTCCTACGAGCAGTACTTC
TRBJ2-7,TRBV28,few,-,16,CASSKTLGGETYEQYF,TGTGCCAGCAGCAAGACATTGGGAGGTGAGACCTACGAGCAGTACTTC
TRBJ2-7,TRBV2,few,-,15,CASSEGSGFAYEQYF,TGTGCCAGCAGTGAAGGAAGCGGCTTCGCCTACGAGCAGTACTTC
TRBJ2-3,TRBV20-1,few,TRBD2,13,CSALAGAIDTQYF,TGCAGTGCTCTAGCGGGAGCGATAGATACGCAGTATTTT
TRBJ2-1,TRBV2,few,TRBD2,13,CASVRLAGAPHVF,TGTGCCAGCGTTAGACTAGCGGGGGCCCCTCATGTCTTC
TRBJ1-1,TRBV6-5,-,-,11,CASTQGGEAFF,TGTGCCAGCACCCAAGGAGGGGAAGCTTTCTTT
TRBJ2-1,TRBV11-2,medium-sized,TRBD2,14,CASSSPGTRSEQFF,TGTGCCAGCAGCTCACCCGGGACTAGGAGTGAGCAGTTCTTC
TRBJ2-7,TRBV3-1,few,-,13,CASSQGTLSEQYF,TGTGCCAGCAGCCAAGGGACACTCAGCGAGCAGTACTTC
TRBJ2-1,TRBV10-1,few,TRBD1,15,CASSAPGTDYNEQFF,TGCGCCAGCAGTGCCCCCGGGACAGATTACAATGAGCAGTTCTTC
TRBJ1-2,TRBV5-1,-,-,15,CASSSRTDRADGYTF,TGCGCCAGCAGCTCTAGGACAGATCGGGCTGATGGCTACACCTTC
TRBJ1-1,TRBV10-3,-,-,15,CAISEAGATNTEAFF,TGTGCCATCAGTGAGGCGGGGGCGACGAACACTGAAGCTTTCTTT
TRBJ1-5,TRBV20-1,-,-,15,CSATSRQDSNQPQHF,TGCAGTGCTACTTCGCGGCAGGATAGCAATCAGCCCCAGCATTTT
TRBJ2-3,TRBV7-9,-,TRBD2,15,CASSAGVGHTDTQYF,TGTGCCAGCAGCGCGGGGGTGGGGCACACAGATACGCAGTATTTT
TRBJ2-3,TRBV2,few,-,14,CASTPVLGTDTQYF,TGTGCCAGCACCCCAGTGTTGGGCACAGATACGCAGTATTTT
TRBJ2-1,TRBV12-3/TRBV12-4,-,TRBD2,18,CACKGTSGRASFYNEQFF,TGTGCCTGCAAAGGGACTAGCGGGAGGGCCAGCTTCTACAATGAGCAGTTCTTC
TRBJ2-3,TRBV6-1,few,TRBD1,13,CASGDRITDTQYF,TGTGCCAGCGGGGACAGAATAACAGATACGCAGTATTTT
TRBJ2-3,TRBV15,-,TRBD1,15,CATSRDRGRTDTQYF,TGTGCCACCAGCAGGGACAGGGGGCGGACAGATACGCAGTATTTT
TRBJ2-3,TRBV6-2/TRBV6-3,-,TRBD2,16,CASRTPSGASTDTQYF,TGTGCCAGCAGAACCCCTAGCGGTGCTAGCACAGATACGCAGTATTTT
TRBJ1-1,TRBV5-5,-,-,16,CASSFELGRGVTEAFF,TGTGCCAGCAGCTTCGAGCTCGGCAGGGGTGTCACTGAAGCTTTCTTT
TRBJ2-5,TRBV10-3,-,TRBD1,13,CAINKGAEETQYF,TGTGCCATCAATAAGGGGGCGGAAGAGACCCAGTACTTC
TRBJ2-2,TRBV2,-,-,14,CASSVQGPPGELFF,TGTGCCAGCAGTGTACAGGGTCCACCCGGGGAGCTGTTTTTT
TRBJ2-1,TRBV20-1,-,TRBD2,14,CSASSGGDYNEQFF,TGCAGTGCTAGTAGCGGGGGTGACTACAATGAGCAGTTCTTC
TRBJ2-1,TRBV11-2,-,TRBD1,15,CASSPNRGPWNEQFF,TGTGCCAGCAGCCCCAACAGGGGCCCCTGGAATGAGCAGTTCTTC
TRBJ2-3,TRBV18,few,-,17,CASSPKEGTLGTDTQYF,TGTGCCAGCTCACCGAAAGAAGGGACATTAGGCACAGATACGCAGTATTTT
TRBJ2-1,TRBV7-9,-,TRBD1,16,CASSQPTGQGYNEQFF,TGTGCCAGCAGCCAACCTACGGGACAGGGTTACAATGAGCAGTTCTTC
TRBJ2-7,TRBV10-3,few,-,11,CAIKETYEQYF,TGTGCCATCAAGGAGACCTACGAGCAGTACTTC
TRBJ2-3,TRBV14,few,TRBD1,16,CASSQDWGQGRNTQYF,TGTGCCAGCAGCCAAGATTGGGGACAGGGTAGGAATACGCAGTATTTT
TRBJ1-6,TRBV3-1,-,-,14,CASSRDRWDSPLHF,TGTGCCAGCAGCCGCGACAGGTGGGATTCACCCCTCCACTTT
TRBJ2-2,TRBV12-3/TRBV12-4,many,TRBD2,13,CATGRGGTGELFF,TGTGCCACCGGTCGGGGGGGCACCGGGGAGCTGTTTTTT
TRBJ2-1,TRBV20-1,-,TRBD2,17,CSAGPRLAGESYNEQFF,TGCAGTGCTGGACCCAGACTAGCGGGAGAGTCCTACAATGAGCAGTTCTTC
TRBJ2-1,TRBV6-1,-,-,14,CASSVDLSYNEQFF,TGTGCCAGCAGTGTGGACCTCTCGTACAATGAGCAGTTCTTC
TRBJ2-3,TRBV29-1,few,TRBD2,18,CSVEGRGGLAGVADTQYF,TGCAGCGTTGAAGGACGGGGGGGACTAGCGGGAGTGGCAGATACGCAGTATTTT
TRBJ2-2,TRBV11-2,-,TRBD2,15,CASSSGLAGRGELFF,TGTGCCAGCAGCTCTGGACTAGCGGGGCGAGGGGAGCTGTTTTTT
TRBJ2-7,TRBV20-1,-,-,13,CSATLSKEYEQYF,TGCAGTGCTACCTTAAGCAAGGAATACGAGCAGTACTTC
TRBJ1-2,TRBV29-1,few,-,13,CSVPRSINYGYTF,TGCAGCGTCCCAAGGAGCATCAACTATGGCTACACCTTC
TRBJ2-4,TRBV28,-,-,16,CASSHRVGGAKNIQYF,TGTGCCAGCAGCCACAGGGTAGGAGGAGCCAAAAACATTCAGTACTTC
TRBJ2-1,TRBV14,many,TRBD2,15,CASTLAGSSYNEQFF,TGTGCCAGCACCTTAGCGGGAAGCTCCTACAATGAGCAGTTCTTC
TRBJ2-3,TRBV12-3/TRBV12-4,many,-,16,CASSGRARQGTDTQYF,TGTGCCAGCAGTGGCCGGGCCCGGCAGGGCACAGATACGCAGTATTTT
TRBJ1-6,TRBV28,-,-,15,CASSSYVGTNSPLHF,TGTGCCAGCAGCTCCTACGTCGGGACTAATTCACCCCTCCACTTT